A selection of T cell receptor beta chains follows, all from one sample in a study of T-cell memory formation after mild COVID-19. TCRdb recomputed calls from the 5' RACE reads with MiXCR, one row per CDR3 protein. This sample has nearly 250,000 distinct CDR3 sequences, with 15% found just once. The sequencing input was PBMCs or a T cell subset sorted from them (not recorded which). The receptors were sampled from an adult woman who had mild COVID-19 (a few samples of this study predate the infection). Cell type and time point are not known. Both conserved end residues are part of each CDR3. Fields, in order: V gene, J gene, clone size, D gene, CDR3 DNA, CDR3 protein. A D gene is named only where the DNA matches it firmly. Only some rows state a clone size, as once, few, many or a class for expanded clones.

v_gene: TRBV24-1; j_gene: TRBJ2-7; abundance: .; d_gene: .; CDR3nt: TGTGCCACCAGTGATCCCGGGCTGAATAAGTACGAGCAGTACTTC; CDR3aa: CATSDPGLNKYEQYF
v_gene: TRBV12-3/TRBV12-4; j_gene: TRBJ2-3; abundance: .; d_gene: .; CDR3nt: TGTGCCAGCAGAAGGGACCGGGGACGAAATACGCAGTATTTT; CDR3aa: CASRRDRGRNTQYF
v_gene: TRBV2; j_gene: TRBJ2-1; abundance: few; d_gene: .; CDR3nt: TGTGCCAGCCTCCTGGCGGGATTATCCAATGAGCAGTTCTTC; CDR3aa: CASLLAGLSNEQFF
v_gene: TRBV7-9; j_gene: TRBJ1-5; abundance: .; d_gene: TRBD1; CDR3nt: TGTGCCAGCAGCTCACCCGGGACAGGTAGTCAGCCCCAGCATTTT; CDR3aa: CASSSPGTGSQPQHF
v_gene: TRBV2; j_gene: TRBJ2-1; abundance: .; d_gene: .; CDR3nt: TGTGCCAGCAGTGTCGGGACGGAGACCTACAATGAGCAGTTCTTC; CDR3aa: CASSVGTETYNEQFF
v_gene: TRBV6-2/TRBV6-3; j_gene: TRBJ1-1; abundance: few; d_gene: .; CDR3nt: TGTGCCAGCACCCGGGAAACTCGGGCTTTCTTT; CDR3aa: CASTRETRAFF
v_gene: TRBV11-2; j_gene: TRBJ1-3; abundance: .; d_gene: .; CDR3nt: TGTGCCAGCAGCCCTTCTGCTGGAAACACCATATATTTT; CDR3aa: CASSPSAGNTIYF
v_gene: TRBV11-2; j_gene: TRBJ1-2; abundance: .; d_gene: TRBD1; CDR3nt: TGTGCCAGCAGCTTAAGCGGGACAGGGGCCTCCTATGGCTACACCTTC; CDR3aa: CASSLSGTGASYGYTF
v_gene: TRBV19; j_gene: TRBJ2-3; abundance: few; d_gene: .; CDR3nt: TGTGCCAGTAGTATTCGGACTGGAGTGACAGATACGCAGTATTTT; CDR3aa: CASSIRTGVTDTQYF
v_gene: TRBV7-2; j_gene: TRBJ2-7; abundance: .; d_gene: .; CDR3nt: TGTGCCAGCAGCTTGGGGAGGCAGAGCTACGAGCAGTACTTC; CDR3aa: CASSLGRQSYEQYF
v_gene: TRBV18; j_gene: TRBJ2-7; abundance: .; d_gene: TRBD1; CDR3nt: TGTGCCAGCTCACCGCTCGGACAGGGAAGGGGCTACGAGCAGTACTTC; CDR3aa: CASSPLGQGRGYEQYF
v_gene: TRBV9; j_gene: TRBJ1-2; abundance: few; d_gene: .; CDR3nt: TGTGCCAGCAGCGTAGGCGGCGGGGTATATGGCTACACCTTC; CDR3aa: CASSVGGGVYGYTF
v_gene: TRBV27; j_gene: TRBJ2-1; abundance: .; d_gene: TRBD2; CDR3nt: TGTGCCAGCAGTCCCCCTCAGGTACTAGCGGGGGTCTATGAGCAGTTCTTC; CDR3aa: CASSPPQVLAGVYEQFF
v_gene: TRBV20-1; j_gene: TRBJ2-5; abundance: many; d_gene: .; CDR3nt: TGCAGTGCTAGAGATCCTTTAAGGGCCAGCCAAGAGACCCAGTACTTC; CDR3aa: CSARDPLRASQETQYF
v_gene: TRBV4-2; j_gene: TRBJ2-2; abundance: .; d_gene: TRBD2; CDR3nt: TGTGCCAGCAGCTCCCGACTGGGCGGGAGTGTTAACGGGGAGCTGTTTTTT; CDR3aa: CASSSRLGGSVNGELFF
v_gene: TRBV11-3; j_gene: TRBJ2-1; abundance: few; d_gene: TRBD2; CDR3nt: TGTGCCAGCAGCTTTAGACTAGCGGGAAGCAATGAGCAGTTCTTC; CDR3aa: CASSFRLAGSNEQFF
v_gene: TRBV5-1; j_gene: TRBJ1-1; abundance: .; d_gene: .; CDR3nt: TGCGCCAGCAGCTTGGGGCAGGGTGAAACTACATTTACGGCTTTCTTT; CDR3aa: CASSLGQGETTFTAFF
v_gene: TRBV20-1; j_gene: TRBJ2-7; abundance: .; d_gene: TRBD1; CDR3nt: TGCAGTGCTAGAGATTTGAGAGGGGGCGGCTACGAGCAGTACTTC; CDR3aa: CSARDLRGGGYEQYF
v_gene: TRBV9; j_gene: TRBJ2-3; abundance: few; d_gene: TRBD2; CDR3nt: TGTGCCAGCAGCGTAGGCACGGGGAGGGGAACAGATACGCAGTATTTT; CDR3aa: CASSVGTGRGTDTQYF
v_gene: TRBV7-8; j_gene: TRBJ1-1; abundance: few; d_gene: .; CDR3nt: TGTGCCAGCAGCTTGGGGATTACTGAAGCTTTCTTT; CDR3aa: CASSLGITEAFF
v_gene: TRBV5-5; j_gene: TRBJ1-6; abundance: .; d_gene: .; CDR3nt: TGTGCCAGCAGCTCGGGACTAACAGGGTACTCACCCCTCCACTTT; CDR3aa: CASSSGLTGYSPLHF
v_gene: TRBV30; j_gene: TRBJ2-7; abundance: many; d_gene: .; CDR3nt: TGTGCCTGGCAACGGGGCCCTGGGAGGCAGTACTTC; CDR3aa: CAWQRGPGRQYF